The 11 T cell receptor beta chains presented below share a single source sample, sequenced in a study of T-cell memory formation after mild COVID-19. Each CDR3 protein is one row after TCRdb ran MiXCR on the 5' RACE reads. This sample carries 250,000 to 300,000 distinct CDR3 sequences, 7.5% to 9.5% of them seen once, and the ten largest clones take 22%. What was sequenced was PBMCs or a T cell subset sorted from them (not recorded which). The receptors shown here come from a man aged 18 to 30 who had mild COVID-19 (a few samples of this study predate the infection). Cell type and time point are not known.

The rearrangement joins TRBV14 to TRBJ2-7; D is ambiguous. Trimming removed 0 bases at V and 3 bases at J, with 0 bases between. The CDR3 has 11 amino acids. The germline gives CDR1 SGHDN, CDR2 FVKESK. The CDR3 DNA reads TGTGCCAGCAGCCAAGACTACGAGCAGTACTTC. Protein: CASSQDYEQYF.

The chain's CDR3 is CASSQDWGQGSPLHF. Written as DNA, the CDR3 is TGCGCCAGCAGCCAAGATTGGGGGCAGGGTTCACCCCTCCACTTT. J is TRBJ1-6 and V is TRBV4-3, with D possibly being TRBD1 (6 bases). Germline V gene data show CDR1 as LGHNA and CDR2 as YSLEER. Trimming cost V 0 bases and J 9 bases, with 12 bases left between them. This CDR3 spans 15 amino acids.

This clonotype came up a few times. CDR3 region: CSVEMGASEQFF. The CDR3 coding sequence is TGCAGCGTTGAAATGGGCGCGTCCGAGCAGTTCTTC. The chain couples TRBV29-1 to TRBJ2-1; D is ambiguous. The germline V and J ends were trimmed by 2 bases and 10 bases, with 12 bases remaining between them. CDR3 length: 12 amino acids. Germline CDR1 reads SQVTM; CDR2 reads ANQGSEA.

A few counts support this clonotype. The chain employs TRBV6-5 and TRBJ2-2; 12 nucleotides agree with TRBD2. The CDR3 extends over 14 amino acids. V was clipped by 7 bases and J by 6 bases; unmatched bases: 3. CDR1 and CDR2 (germline): MNHEY, SVGAGI. CDR3 sequence reads: CASTTSGGSGELFF. The CDR3 region has the DNA TGTGCCAGCACCACTAGCGGGGGGTCCGGGGAGCTGTTTTTT.

This clonotype has a handful of counts. V usage is TRBV20-1 and J usage is TRBJ1-1, with D possibly TRBD1 on 5 matching bases. The V gene lost 5 bases and the J gene lost 1 base, with 11 bases spanning the gap. The CDR3 is 13 residues long. CDR1 and CDR2 from the germline V gene are DFQATT and SNEGSKA (reference sequence). CDR3 sequence reads: CSAGSGANTEAFF. CDR3 DNA: TGCAGTGCTGGCTCCGGGGCGAACACTGAAGCTTTCTTT.

This rearrangement joins TRBV29-1 to TRBJ1-2; 11 bases match TRBD1. In germline, CDR1 is SQVTM, CDR2 ANQGSEA. The CDR3 is 13 residues long. Trimming removed 5 bases from V and 7 bases from J; junction bases left unmatched: 6. The CDR3 coding sequence is TGCAGCGTTCCCCGGGACAGGGGGTTTGGCTACACCTTC. It yields the protein CSVPRDRGFGYTF.

This clonotype has only a few counts. The gene calls are TRBV12-3 or TRBV12-4 and TRBJ2-7; TRBD1 matches at 7 bases. The length of the CDR3 is 14 residues. J was trimmed by 6 bases and V by 5 bases; bases with no gene match: 10. CDR3 bases: TGTGCCAGCAGTAGACAGGGCGGTGTCAGCGAGCAGTACGTC. Amino acids: CASSRQGGVSEQYV.

This sequence joins TRBV6-5 and TRBJ1-1; D remains unclear. This CDR3 is built from 15 residues. Germline loops: CDR1 MNHEY, CDR2 SVGAGI. The V and J ends lost 2 bases and 1 base respectively, with 11 bases between them. For the CDR3, the DNA is TGTGCCAGCAGTTACAACTCCAGGCAGAACACTGAAGCTTTCTTT. Amino acid sequence: CASSYNSRQNTEAFF.

In this sample, this clonotype turned up a few times. This chain connects TRBV4-2 to TRBJ2-2, with 10 nucleotides matching TRBD1. Germline V gene sequence: CDR1 LGHNA, CDR2 YNFKEQ. The CDR3 totals 14 residues. V lost 4 bases to trimming and J lost 7 bases; unmatched junction nucleotides: 3. In nucleotides, the CDR3 is TGTGCCAGCAGCCGGACAGGGGGTGACGGGGAGCTGTTTTTT. This gives the protein CASSRTGGDGELFF.

Ten or more counts support this clonotype. The rearrangement links TRBV7-8 to TRBJ2-7; 11 bases match TRBD2. This CDR3 is 16 amino acids long. V trimming: 5 bases; J trimming: 8 bases; junction bases outside the gene matches: 14. Germline CDR1 is SGHVS and CDR2 is FQNEAQ. The CDR3, as DNA: TGTGCCAGCAGCCAACCACCCCCGGCTAGCGGGGGGAAGCAGTACTTC. It yields the protein CASSQPPPASGGKQYF.

There are many counts of this clonotype. The chain couples TRBV6-5 to TRBJ1-5; D is perhaps TRBD1 (5 bases). The length of the CDR3 is 14 residues. V shed 4 bases and J shed 3 bases, with 10 bases lying between them. CDR1 is MNHEY, CDR2 SVGAGI, per germline. The CDR3 spells CASSFGGVNQPQHF. The CDR3 nucleotides are TGTGCCAGCAGTTTCGGGGGGGTCAATCAGCCCCAGCATTTT.